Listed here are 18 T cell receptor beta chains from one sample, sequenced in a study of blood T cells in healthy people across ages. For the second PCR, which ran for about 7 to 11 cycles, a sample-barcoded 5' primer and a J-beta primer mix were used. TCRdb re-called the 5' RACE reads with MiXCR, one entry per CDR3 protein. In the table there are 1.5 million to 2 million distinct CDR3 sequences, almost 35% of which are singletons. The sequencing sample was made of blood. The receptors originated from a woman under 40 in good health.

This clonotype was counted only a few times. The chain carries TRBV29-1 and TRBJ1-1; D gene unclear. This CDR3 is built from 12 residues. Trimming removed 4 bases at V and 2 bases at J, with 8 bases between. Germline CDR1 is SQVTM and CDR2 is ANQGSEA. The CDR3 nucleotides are TGCAGCGTTGTCGCGGATAACACTGAAGCTTTCTTT. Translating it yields CSVVADNTEAFF.

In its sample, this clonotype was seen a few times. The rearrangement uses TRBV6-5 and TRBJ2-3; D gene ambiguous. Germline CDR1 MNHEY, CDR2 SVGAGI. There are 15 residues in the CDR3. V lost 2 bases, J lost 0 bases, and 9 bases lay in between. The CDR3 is CASSYLGTSTDTQYF. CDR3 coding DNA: TGTGCCAGCAGTTACCTAGGAACTAGCACAGATACGCAGTATTTT.

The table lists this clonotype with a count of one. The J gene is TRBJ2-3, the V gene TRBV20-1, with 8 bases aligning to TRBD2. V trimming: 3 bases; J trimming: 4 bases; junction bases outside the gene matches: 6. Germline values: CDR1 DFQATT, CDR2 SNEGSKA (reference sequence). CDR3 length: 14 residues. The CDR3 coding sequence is TGCAGTGCTAGCGGGGGGGCCTTCCCAGATACGCAGTATTTT. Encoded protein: CSASGGAFPDTQYF.

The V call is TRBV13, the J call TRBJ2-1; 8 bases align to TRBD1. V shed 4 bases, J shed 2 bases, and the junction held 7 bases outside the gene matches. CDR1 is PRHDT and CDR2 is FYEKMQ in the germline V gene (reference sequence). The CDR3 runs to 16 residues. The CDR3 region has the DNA TGTGCCAGCAGCTACAACAGGGGGGATGCCTACAATGAGCAGTTCTTC. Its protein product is CASSYNRGDAYNEQFF. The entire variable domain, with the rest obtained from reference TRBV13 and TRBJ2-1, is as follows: AAGVIQSPRHLIKEKRETATLKCYPIPRHDTVYWYQQGPGQDPQFLISFYEKMQSDKGSIPDRFSAQQFSDYHSELNMSSLELGDSALYFCASSYNRGDAYNEQFFGPGTRLTVL.

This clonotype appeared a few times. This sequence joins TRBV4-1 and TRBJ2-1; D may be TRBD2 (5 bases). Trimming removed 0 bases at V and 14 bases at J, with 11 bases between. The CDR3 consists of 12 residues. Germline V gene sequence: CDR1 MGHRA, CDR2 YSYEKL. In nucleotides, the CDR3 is TGCGCCAGCAGCCAAGAATTGGGAGAAAAGTTCTTC. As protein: CASSQELGEKFF.

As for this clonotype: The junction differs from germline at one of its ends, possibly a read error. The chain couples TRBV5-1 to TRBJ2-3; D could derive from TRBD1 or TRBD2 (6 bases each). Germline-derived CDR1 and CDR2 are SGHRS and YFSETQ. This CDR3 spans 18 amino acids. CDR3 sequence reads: CASSLEGTWLTSTDTQYF. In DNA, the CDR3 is TGCGCCAGCAGCTTGGAGGGGACATGGTTAACTAGCACGGATACGCAGTATTTT.

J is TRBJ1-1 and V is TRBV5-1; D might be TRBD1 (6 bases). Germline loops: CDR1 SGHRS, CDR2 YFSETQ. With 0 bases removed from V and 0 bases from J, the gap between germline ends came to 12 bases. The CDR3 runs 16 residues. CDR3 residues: CASSLGGHLMNTEAFF. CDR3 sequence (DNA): TGCGCCAGCAGCTTGGGGGGACACCTCATGAACACTGAAGCTTTCTTT.

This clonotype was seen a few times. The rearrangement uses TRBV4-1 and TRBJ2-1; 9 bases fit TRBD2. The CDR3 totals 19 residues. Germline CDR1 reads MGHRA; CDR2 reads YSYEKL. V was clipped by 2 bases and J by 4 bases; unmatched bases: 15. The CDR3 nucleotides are TGCGCCAGCAGCCAAAATCCGTCCGTTTCTAGCGGGGCTTACAATGAGCAGTTCTTC. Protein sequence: CASSQNPSVSSGAYNEQFF.

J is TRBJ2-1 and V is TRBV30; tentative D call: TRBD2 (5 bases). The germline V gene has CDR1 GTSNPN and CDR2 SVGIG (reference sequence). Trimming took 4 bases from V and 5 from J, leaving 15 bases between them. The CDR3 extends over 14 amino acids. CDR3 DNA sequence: TGTGCCTGGACGTGGATATCGGGGAACAATGAGCAGTTCTTC. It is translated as CAWTWISGNNEQFF. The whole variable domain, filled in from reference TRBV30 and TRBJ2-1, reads SQTIHQWPATLVQPVGSPLSLECTVEGTSNPNLYWYRQAAGRGLQLLFYSVGIGQISSEVPQNLSASRPQDRQFILSSKKLLLSDSGFYLCAWTWISGNNEQFFGPGTRLTVL.

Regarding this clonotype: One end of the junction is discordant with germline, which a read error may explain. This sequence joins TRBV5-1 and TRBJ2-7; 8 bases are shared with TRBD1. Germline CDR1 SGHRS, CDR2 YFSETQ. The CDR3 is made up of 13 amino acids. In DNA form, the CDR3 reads TGCGCCTGCAGCCGGGCAGGGGGCAACGAGCAGTACTTC. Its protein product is CACSRAGGNEQYF.

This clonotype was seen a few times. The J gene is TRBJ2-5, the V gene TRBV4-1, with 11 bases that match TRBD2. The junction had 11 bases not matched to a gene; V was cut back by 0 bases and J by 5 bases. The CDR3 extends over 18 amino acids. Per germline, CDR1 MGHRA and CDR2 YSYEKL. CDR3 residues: CASSQDEWASGGSETQYF. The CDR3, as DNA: TGCGCCAGCAGCCAAGATGAGTGGGCTAGCGGGGGGTCGGAGACCCAGTACTTC.

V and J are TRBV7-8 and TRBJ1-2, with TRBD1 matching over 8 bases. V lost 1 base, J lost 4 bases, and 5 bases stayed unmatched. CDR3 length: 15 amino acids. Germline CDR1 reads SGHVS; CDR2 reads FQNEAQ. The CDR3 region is CASSLGPGGFYGYTF. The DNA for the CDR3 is TGTGCCAGCAGCTTAGGGCCAGGGGGCTTCTATGGCTACACCTTC.

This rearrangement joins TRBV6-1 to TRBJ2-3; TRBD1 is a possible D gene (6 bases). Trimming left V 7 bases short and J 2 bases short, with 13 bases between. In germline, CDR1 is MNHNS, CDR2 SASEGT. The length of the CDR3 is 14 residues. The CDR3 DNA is TGTGCCAGCACCCTGAGGGGGTTCACAGATACGCAGTATTTT. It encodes CASTLRGFTDTQYF.

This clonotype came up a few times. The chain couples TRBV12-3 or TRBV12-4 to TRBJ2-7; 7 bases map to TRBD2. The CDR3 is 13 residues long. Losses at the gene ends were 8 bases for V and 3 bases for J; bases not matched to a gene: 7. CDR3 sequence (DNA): TGTGCCAGCCGTGGGGGGGGGATCTACGAGCAGTACTTC. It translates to CASRGGGIYEQYF.

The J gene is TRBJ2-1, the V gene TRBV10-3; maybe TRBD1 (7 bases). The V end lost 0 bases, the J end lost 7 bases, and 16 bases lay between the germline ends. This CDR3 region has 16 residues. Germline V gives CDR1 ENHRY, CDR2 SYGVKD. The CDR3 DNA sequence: TGTGCCATCAGTGAGTCGAAAAGGGCAGGGGGGAATGAGCAGTTCTTC. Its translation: CAISESKRAGGNEQFF.

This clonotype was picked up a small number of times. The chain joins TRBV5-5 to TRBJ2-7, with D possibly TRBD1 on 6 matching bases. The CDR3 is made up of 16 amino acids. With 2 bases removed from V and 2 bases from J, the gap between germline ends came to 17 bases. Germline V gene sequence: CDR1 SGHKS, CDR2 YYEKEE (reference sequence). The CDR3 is CASSFGKSQGTYEQYF. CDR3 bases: TGTGCCAGCAGCTTCGGGAAAAGCCAGGGGACCTACGAGCAGTACTTC.

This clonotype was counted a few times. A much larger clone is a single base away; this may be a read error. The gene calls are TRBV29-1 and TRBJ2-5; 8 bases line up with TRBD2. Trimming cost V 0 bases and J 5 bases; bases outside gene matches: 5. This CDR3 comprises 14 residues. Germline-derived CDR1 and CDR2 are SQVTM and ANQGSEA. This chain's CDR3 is CSVEDAGGGETQYF. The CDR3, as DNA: TGCAGCGTTGAAGATGCGGGAGGTGGCGAGACCCAGTACTTC.

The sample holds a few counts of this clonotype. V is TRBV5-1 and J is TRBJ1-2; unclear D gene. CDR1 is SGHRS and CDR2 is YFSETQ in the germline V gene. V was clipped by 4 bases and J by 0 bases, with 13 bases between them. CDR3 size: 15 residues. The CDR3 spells CASSKTGSTNYGYTF. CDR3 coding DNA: TGCGCCAGCAGCAAGACGGGGTCTACTAACTATGGCTACACCTTC.